What follows are 28 T cell receptor beta chains derived from one specimen sequenced in a study of siplizumab effects on memory and regulatory T cells. Sequencing used immunoSEQ multiplex PCR; TCRdb keeps in-frame clones, though not all of them. The sample consists of 99,000 or so clones, roughly 94% of them appearing once. Specimen: non-Treg CD4+ T cells sorted from blood. These receptors were collected from a human donor in good health.

The J gene is TRBJ2-3, the V gene TRBV25-1; D uncertain. Trimming took off 3 bases at V and 4 bases at J, with 5 bases between the two ends. Germline lookup yields CDR1 MGHDK and CDR2 SYGVNS. There are 12 residues in the CDR3. This chain's CDR3 is CASSDYSDTQYF. CDR3 coding DNA: TGTGCCAGCAGTGATTACTCAGATACGCAGTATTTT.

V usage is TRBV6-5 and J usage is TRBJ2-5; D call uncertain. V was cut by 6 bases and J by 0 bases, with 5 bases left in between. This CDR3 region has 12 residues. In germline, CDR1 is MNHEY, CDR2 SVGAGI. The CDR3 protein is CASSRNQETQYF. The CDR3 nucleotides read TGTGCCAGCAGCCGTAACCAAGAGACCCAGTACTTC.

A single count supports this clone. The V gene is TRBV9, the J gene TRBJ2-3; D not resolved. This CDR3 comprises 13 residues. The germline V gene has CDR1 SGDLS and CDR2 YYNGEE. V lost 2 bases to trimming and J lost 2 bases, with 6 bases between them. As DNA, the CDR3 is TGTGCCAGCAGCGTTAGAATCACAGATACGCAGTATTTT. Encoded protein: CASSVRITDTQYF.

This clone was observed a few times. This chain joins TRBV6-5 and TRBJ2-7; D may correspond to TRBD1 or TRBD2 (6 bases each). Trimming removed 6 bases from V and 2 bases from J, with 14 bases in between. The V gene's germline CDR1 is MNHEY and CDR2 SVGAGI. The CDR3 has 14 residues. In nucleotides, the CDR3 is TGTGCCAGCAGGAGGATGGGGGGCACCTACGAGCAGTACTTC. Its protein product is CASRRMGGTYEQYF.

The V call is TRBV5-4, the J call TRBJ1-4, with 7 bases that match TRBD1. The CDR3 length is 16 residues. Per the germline V gene, CDR1 is SGHNT and CDR2 is YYREEE (reference sequence). Trimming at V came to 0 bases and at J to 3 bases, leaving 5 bases not matched to a gene. CDR3 DNA sequence: TGTGCCAGCAGCTTGGAATCGGACAGGCCTAATGAAAAACTGTTTTTT. It codes for CASSLESDRPNEKLFF.

The chain combines TRBV21-1 with TRBJ2-7. TRBV21-1 is marked as a pseudogene. The CDR3 consists of 15 residues. CDR3 DNA: TGTGCCAGCAGCAGACGTCAGATTTTTAAGGACGAGCAGTACTTC. It is translated as CASSRRQIFKDEQYF.

The gene calls are TRBV5-1 and TRBJ1-4, with D possibly TRBD1 on 6 matching bases. Trimming removed 4 bases from V and 0 bases from J, with 13 bases in between. The CDR3 totals 16 residues. CDR1 is SGHRS, CDR2 YFSETQ, per germline. The CDR3 coding sequence is TGCGCCAGCAGCCAAGGGGGGTCTGCAACTAATGAAAAACTGTTTTTT. Translating it yields CASSQGGSATNEKLFF.

This sequence joins TRBV6-6 and TRBJ2-5, with TRBD2 as a possible D gene (5 bases). The CDR3 consists of 13 residues. In germline, CDR1 is MNHNY, CDR2 SVGAGI (reference sequence). Trimming pared 0 bases from V and 4 bases from J, leaving 6 bases between. Written as DNA, the CDR3 is TGTGCCAGCAGTTACTCGAGGGCAGAGACCCAGTACTTC. Translation gives CASSYSRAETQYF.

The rearrangement uses TRBV6-5 and TRBJ2-1; 14 nucleotides agree with TRBD2. This CDR3 is 14 amino acids long. V shed 7 bases, J shed 6 bases, and the junction held 2 bases outside the gene matches. Germline V gene sequence: CDR1 MNHEY, CDR2 SVGAGI. The CDR3: CASTTSGRVNEQFF. The DNA for the CDR3 is TGTGCCAGCACGACTAGCGGGAGGGTCAATGAGCAGTTCTTC.

The chain joins TRBV11-2 to TRBJ2-7; weak D call: TRBD2 (6 bases). V was cut by 10 bases and J by 2 bases, with 18 bases left in between. The CDR3 runs 14 residues. CDR1 is SGHAT and CDR2 is FQNNGV in the germline V gene. The CDR3 sequence: CATHPGDSAYEQYF. The CDR3 DNA reads as TGTGCCACCCATCCGGGGGATTCGGCCTACGAGCAGTACTTC.

The chain has TRBV6-6 and TRBJ1-1; 9 bases match TRBD1. This CDR3 has 16 residues. Germline V gene sequence: CDR1 MNHNY, CDR2 SVGAGI (reference sequence). J lost 6 bases, V lost 5 bases, and 13 bases had no gene match. The CDR3 protein is CASSAGTGYSRAEAFF. DNA for the CDR3: TGTGCCAGCAGTGCCGGGACAGGGTACAGTCGCGCTGAAGCTTTCTTT.

The chain has TRBV10-2 and TRBJ1-2, with TRBD1 matching 11 bases. J gave up 7 bases and V 9 bases, and 10 bases lay outside the gene matches. Looked up from germline, CDR1 is WSHSY and CDR2 is SAAADI. The CDR3 covers 14 residues. The CDR3 protein is CASGQGASGGGYTF. The DNA for the CDR3 is TGCGCCAGTGGACAGGGGGCTTCGGGGGGTGGCTACACCTTC.

This chain links TRBV15 with TRBJ2-3; 7 bases align to TRBD2. With V trimmed by 4 bases and J by 2 bases, 3 bases remained unmatched. CDR3 length: 14 amino acids. Germline assignment: CDR1 LNHNV and CDR2 YYDKDF (reference sequence). This chain's CDR3 is CATSKAGNTDTQYF. The CDR3 DNA follows: TGTGCCACCAGCAAAGCGGGAAACACAGATACGCAGTATTTT.

This clone was seen a single time. This sequence joins TRBV30 and TRBJ2-1; a weak D match, TRBD1 (5 bases). Looked up from germline, CDR1 is GTSNPN and CDR2 is SVGIG (reference sequence). The V gene lost 5 bases and the J gene lost 0 bases, with 8 bases spanning the gap. The CDR3 has 13 amino acids. The CDR3 protein is CAWGARSYNEQFF. In nucleotides, the CDR3 is TGTGCCTGGGGGGCACGCTCCTACAATGAGCAGTTCTTC.

V usage is TRBV7-7 and J usage is TRBJ1-1; 10 bases align to TRBD1. Germline lookup yields CDR1 SSHAT and CDR2 FNYEAQ (reference sequence). The CDR3 covers 17 residues. Trimming took 5 bases from V and 2 from J; bases not matched to a gene: 11. This CDR3 reads CASSPYLGTGANTEAFF. As DNA, the CDR3 is TGTGCCAGCAGCCCCTACCTCGGGACAGGGGCAAACACTGAAGCTTTCTTT.

The rearrangement links TRBV5-1 to TRBJ2-1; tentative D call: TRBD1 (6 bases). The CDR3 consists of 13 residues. Germline CDR1 is SGHRS and CDR2 is YFSETQ. Deletions cut 5 bases from V and 7 bases from J, with 13 bases between. Written as DNA, the CDR3 is TGCGCCAGCAGTTCCAGGGGTGGGAATGAGCAGTTCTTC. Protein sequence: CASSSRGGNEQFF.

This sequence joins TRBV7-2 and TRBJ2-2; 9 bases fit TRBD1. V shed 5 bases and J 8 bases; nucleotides not matched to a gene: 9. The CDR3 is made up of 15 amino acids. Germline CDR1 and CDR2: SGHTA and FQGNSA. The CDR3 is CASSLGQGRLGELFF. Written as DNA, the CDR3 is TGTGCCAGCAGCCTCGGACAGGGGCGTTTGGGGGAGCTGTTTTTT. Filled out from reference TRBV7-2 and TRBJ2-2, the complete variable domain reads GAGVSQSPSNKVTEKGKDVELRCDPISGHTALYWYRQSLGQGLEFLIYFQGNSAPDKSGLPSDRFSAERTGGSVSTLTIQRTQQEDSAVYLCASSLGQGRLGELFFGEGSRLTVL.

The rearrangement uses TRBV7-9 and TRBJ1-1; D is unresolved. CDR3 size: 13 residues. V lost 3 bases, J lost 0 bases, and 5 bases lay in between. The germline V gene has CDR1 SEHNR and CDR2 FQNEAQ (reference sequence). The chain's CDR3 is CASSLSVNTEAFF. CDR3 nucleotide sequence: TGTGCCAGCAGCTTGTCAGTGAACACTGAAGCTTTCTTT.

V is TRBV2 and J is TRBJ1-2; unclear D gene. This CDR3 region has 14 residues. Germline assignment: CDR1 SNHLY and CDR2 FYNNEI. Trimming took off 3 bases at V and 3 bases at J, with 11 bases between the two ends. DNA of the CDR3: TGTGCCAGCAGTGACATGTCTCGCGACTATGGCTACACCTTC. This gives the protein CASSDMSRDYGYTF.

The chain carries TRBV30 and TRBJ2-7; TRBD1 is a possible D gene (6 bases). The V gene's germline CDR1 is GTSNPN and CDR2 SVGIG (reference sequence). The CDR3 extends over 12 amino acids. The ends were cut back, 1 base at V and 6 bases at J, with 10 bases in the middle. As DNA, the CDR3 is TGTGCCTGGAGTGAATCCAGGGGCGAGCAGTACTTC. Residues: CAWSESRGEQYF.

The chain recombines TRBV7-9 with TRBJ1-5, with D unresolved. CDR3 size: 14 residues. Per germline, CDR1 SEHNR and CDR2 FQNEAQ (reference sequence). Trimming left V 5 bases short and J 0 bases short, with 8 bases between. CDR3 loop: CASSLSFSNQPQHF. The CDR3 nucleotides read TGTGCCAGCAGCCTCTCGTTTAGCAATCAGCCCCAGCATTTT.

This chain joins TRBV29-1 and TRBJ2-2; no definite D call. The V end was cut by 7 bases, the J end by 8 bases, with 11 bases between. The CDR3 has 11 residues. Germline V gives CDR1 SQVTM, CDR2 ANQGSEA. The CDR3 here is CSGVGSGELFF. The CDR3 coding sequence is TGCAGCGGTGTGGGGTCGGGGGAGCTGTTTTTT.

The chain combines TRBV9 with TRBJ1-2; D not resolved. CDR3 size: 12 residues. Looked up from germline, CDR1 is SGDLS and CDR2 is YYNGEE. The V end lost 4 bases, the J end lost 5 bases, and 9 bases lay between the germline ends. CDR3 loop: CASSSGRYGYTF. The CDR3 bases are TGTGCCAGCAGCAGCGGCAGGTATGGCTACACCTTC.

This chain links TRBV27 with TRBJ2-1, with TRBD1 identical over 7 bases. Germline V gene data show CDR1 as MNHEY and CDR2 as SMNVEV (reference sequence). Trimming at V came to 3 bases and at J to 1 base, leaving 3 bases not matched to a gene. This CDR3 region has 15 residues. The CDR3 DNA follows: TGTGCCAGCAGTTTCGACAGGGTATCCTACAATGAGCAGTTCTTC. Translating gives CASSFDRVSYNEQFF.

V usage is TRBV7-9 and J usage is TRBJ2-7, with 7 bases identical to TRBD2. Germline V gene lookup returns CDR1 SEHNR and CDR2 FQNEAQ (reference sequence). The CDR3 runs 19 residues. With 3 bases clipped from V and 4 bases from J, the junction kept 21 bases outside the gene matches. For the CDR3, the DNA is TGTGCCAGCAGCTTCGCGCTGGCGCCGTCCGGGGGGACGGCTTACGAGCAGTACTTC. It yields the protein CASSFALAPSGGTAYEQYF.

The V gene is TRBV13, the J gene TRBJ2-3, with TRBD1 as a possible D gene (5 bases). The V and J ends lost 2 bases and 6 bases respectively, with 12 bases between them. Germline CDR1 is PRHDT and CDR2 is FYEKMQ (reference sequence). The CDR3 spans 14 residues. This CDR3 is CASSLLQGEDTQYF. The DNA for the CDR3 is TGTGCCAGCAGCTTACTCCAGGGTGAGGATACGCAGTATTTT.

The chain uses TRBV29-1 and TRBJ2-7; D is unclear. Trimming left V 4 bases short and J 0 bases short, with 4 bases between. This CDR3 comprises 11 residues. CDR1 SQVTM and CDR2 ANQGSEA come from the germline V gene. The DNA for the CDR3 is TGCAGCGTTGCGTTCTCCTACGAGCAGTACTTC. Its protein is CSVAFSYEQYF.

This chain uses TRBV9 with TRBJ2-3, with unresolved D. The ends were cut back, 4 bases at V and 4 bases at J, with 13 bases in the middle. This CDR3 comprises 14 residues. Germline-derived CDR1 and CDR2 are SGDLS and YYNGEE. Written as DNA, the CDR3 is TGTGCCAGCAGCCTCTTCCTAGGACCAGATACGCAGTATTTT. This gives the protein CASSLFLGPDTQYF.